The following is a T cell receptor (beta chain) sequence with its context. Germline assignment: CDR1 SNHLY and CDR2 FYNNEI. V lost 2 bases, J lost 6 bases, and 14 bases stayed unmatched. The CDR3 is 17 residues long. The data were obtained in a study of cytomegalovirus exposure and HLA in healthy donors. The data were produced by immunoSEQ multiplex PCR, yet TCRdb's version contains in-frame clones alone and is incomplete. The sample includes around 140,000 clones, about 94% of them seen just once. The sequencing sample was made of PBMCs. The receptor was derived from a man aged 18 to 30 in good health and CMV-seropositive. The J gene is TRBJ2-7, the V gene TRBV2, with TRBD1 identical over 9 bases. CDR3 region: CASSERGMRTGVIEQYF. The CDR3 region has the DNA TGTGCCAGCAGTGAAAGGGGGATGCGGACAGGGGTCATCGAGCAGTACTTC.